This T cell receptor beta chain was retrieved from a study of vaccination and CD4 T cells after COVID-19. Cultured CD4+ T cell DNA was sequenced using the Oncomine TCR Beta short-read assay. Cultured CD4+ T cells yielded the extracted genomic DNA. In TCRdb, the PCR reads were re-called with MiXCR into one record per CDR3 protein. The repertoire has more than 12,000 distinct CDR3 sequences, just over 20% of them found once; the top ten carry roughly an eighth. Details on this clonotype: Its cognate antigen is unknown.

Unmatched junction bases numbered 8, after V lost 2 bases and J lost 3 bases. This CDR3 contains 16 residues. Treatment reported: approximately 11-day PBMC culture with coronavirus spike peptide pools or control peptides (ViraFEST assay). Half of the medium was exchanged for fresh IL-2 medium, first on day 3 and then on day 7. The sequencing here drew on CD4+ T cells from blood, cultured in vitro, taken before SARS-CoV-2 vaccination. The sequence came from a human donor who received a COVID-19 vaccine. J is TRBJ2-7 and V is TRBV23-1; 9 positions match TRBD1. TRBV23-1 is filed as an ORF, its function uncertain. In DNA, the CDR3 is TGCGCCAGCAGTCAAGCAGGACAGGGGATGATCTACGAGCAGTACTTC. This gives the protein CASSQAGQGMIYEQYF.